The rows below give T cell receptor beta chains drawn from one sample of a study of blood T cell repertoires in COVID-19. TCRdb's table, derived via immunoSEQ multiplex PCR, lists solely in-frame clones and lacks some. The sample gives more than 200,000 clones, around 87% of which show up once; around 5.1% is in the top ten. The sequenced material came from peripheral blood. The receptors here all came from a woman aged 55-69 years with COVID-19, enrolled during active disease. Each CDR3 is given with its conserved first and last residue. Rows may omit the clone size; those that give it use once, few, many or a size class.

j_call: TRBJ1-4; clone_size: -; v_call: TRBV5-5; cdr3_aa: CASSTFRDREKLFF
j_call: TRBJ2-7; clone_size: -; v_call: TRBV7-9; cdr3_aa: CASSLGSGTSGSYEQYF
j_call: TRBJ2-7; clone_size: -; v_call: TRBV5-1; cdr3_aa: CASSLGGGEQYF
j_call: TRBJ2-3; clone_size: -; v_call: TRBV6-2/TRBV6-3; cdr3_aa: CASSTSLTSGSIADTQYF
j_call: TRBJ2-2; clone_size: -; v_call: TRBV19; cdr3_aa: CASSIRAVAGFVTGELFF
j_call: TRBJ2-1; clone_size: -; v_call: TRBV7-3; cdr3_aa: CASSLNSGFWRFF
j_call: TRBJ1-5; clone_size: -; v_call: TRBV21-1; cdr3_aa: CASTGKGGVYTGSNQPQHF
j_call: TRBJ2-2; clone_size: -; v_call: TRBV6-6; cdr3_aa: CASSPPGLAGVELFF
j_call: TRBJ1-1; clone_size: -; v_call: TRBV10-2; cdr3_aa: CASSESGQGAAFF
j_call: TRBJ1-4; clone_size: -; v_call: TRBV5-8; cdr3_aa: CASSSGGGQGAEKLFF
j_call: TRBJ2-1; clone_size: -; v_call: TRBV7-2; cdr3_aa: CASSLGLAQNNEQFF
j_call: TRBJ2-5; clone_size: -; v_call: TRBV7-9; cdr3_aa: CASSAAGGLIQTQYF
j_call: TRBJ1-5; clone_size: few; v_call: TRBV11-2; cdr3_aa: CASSLDRSQPQHF
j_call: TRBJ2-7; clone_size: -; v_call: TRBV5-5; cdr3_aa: CASSSRRGTGKDEQYF
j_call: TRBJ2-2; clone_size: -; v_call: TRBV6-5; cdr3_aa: CASFGRENTGELFF
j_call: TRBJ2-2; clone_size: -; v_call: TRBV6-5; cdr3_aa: CASSPRDIDTGELFF
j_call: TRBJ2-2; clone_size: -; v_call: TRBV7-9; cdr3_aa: CASSLKGRGGYGELFF
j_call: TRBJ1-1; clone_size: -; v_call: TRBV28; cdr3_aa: CASSPWGGQLNTEAFF
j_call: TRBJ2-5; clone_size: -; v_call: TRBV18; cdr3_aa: CASSPLPLAGGFGETQYF
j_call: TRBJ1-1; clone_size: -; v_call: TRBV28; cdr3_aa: CATYRQGQPLNTEAFF
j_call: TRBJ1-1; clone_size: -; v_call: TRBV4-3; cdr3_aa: CASSQEGGGITEAFF
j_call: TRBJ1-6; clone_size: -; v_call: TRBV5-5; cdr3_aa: CASSLVQGGSPLHF
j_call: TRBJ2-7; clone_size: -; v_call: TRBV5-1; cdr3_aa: CASSTGDSQTYEQYF
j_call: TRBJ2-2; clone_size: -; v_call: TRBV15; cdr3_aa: CATSRDMKGAFLTGELFF
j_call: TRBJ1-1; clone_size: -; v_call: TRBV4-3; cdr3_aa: CASSQARGDTEAFF
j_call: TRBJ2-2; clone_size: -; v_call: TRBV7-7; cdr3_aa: CASSYRQGGAGELFF
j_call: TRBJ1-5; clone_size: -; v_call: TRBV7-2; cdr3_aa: CASSLEGWGGQPQHF
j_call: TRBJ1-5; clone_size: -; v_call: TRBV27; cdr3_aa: CASSLSMGGFTQLPQHF
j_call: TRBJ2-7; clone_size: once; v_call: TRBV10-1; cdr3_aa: CASSDFAKADSYEQYF
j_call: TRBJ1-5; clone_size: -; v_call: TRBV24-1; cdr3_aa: CATSDRNQPQHF
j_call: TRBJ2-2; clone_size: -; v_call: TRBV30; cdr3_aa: CAWTQGLAGEGTGELFF
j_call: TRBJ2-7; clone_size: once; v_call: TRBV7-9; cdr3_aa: CASSLFHFGLAGKPYEQYF
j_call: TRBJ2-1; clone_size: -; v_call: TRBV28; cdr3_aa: CASSLESSGRPLHNEQFF
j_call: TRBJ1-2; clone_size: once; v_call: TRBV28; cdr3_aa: CASSVRGLFYGYTF
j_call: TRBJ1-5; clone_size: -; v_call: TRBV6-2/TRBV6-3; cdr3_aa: CASSYSQDRGLVSNQPQHF
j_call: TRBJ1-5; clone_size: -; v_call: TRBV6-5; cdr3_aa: CASSRGQGAEPQHF
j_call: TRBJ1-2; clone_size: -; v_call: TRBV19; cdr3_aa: CASTPTGTYGYTF